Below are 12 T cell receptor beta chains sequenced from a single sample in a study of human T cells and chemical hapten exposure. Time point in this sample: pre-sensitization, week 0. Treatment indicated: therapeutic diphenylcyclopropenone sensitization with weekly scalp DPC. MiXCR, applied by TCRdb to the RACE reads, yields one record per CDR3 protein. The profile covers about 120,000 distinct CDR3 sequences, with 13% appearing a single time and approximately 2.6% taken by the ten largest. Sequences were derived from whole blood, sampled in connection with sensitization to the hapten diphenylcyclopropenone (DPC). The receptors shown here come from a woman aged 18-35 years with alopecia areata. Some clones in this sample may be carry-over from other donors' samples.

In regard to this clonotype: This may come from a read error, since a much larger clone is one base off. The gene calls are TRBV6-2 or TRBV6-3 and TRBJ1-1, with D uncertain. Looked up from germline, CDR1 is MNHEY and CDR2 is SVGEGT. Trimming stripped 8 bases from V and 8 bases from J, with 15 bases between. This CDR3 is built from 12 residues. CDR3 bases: TGTGCCAGCGGGGAGTCTGGCGGAGAAGCTTTCTTT. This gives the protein CASGESGGEAFF.

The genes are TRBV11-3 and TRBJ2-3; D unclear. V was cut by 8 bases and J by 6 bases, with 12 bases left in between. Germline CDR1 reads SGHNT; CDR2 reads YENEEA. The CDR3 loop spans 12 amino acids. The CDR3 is CASGYNADTQYF. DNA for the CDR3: TGTGCCAGCGGCTATAATGCGGATACGCAGTATTTT.

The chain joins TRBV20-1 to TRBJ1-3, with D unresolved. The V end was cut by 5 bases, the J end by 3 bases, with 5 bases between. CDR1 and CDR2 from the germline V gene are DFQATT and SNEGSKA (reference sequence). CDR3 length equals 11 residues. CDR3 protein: CSAGVGNTIYF. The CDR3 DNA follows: TGCAGTGCTGGGGTTGGAAACACCATATATTTT.

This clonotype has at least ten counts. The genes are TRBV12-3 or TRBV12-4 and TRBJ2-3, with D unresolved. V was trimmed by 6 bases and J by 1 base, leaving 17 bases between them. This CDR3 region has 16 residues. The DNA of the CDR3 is TGTGCCAGCAGCCGATATGGGCTAGATGGCACAGATACGCAGTATTTT. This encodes CASSRYGLDGTDTQYF.

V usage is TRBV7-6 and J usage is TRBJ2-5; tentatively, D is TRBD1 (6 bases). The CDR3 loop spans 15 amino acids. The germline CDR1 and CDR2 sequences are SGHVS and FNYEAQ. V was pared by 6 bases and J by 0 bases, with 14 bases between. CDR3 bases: TGTGCCAGCAGTGGGACAAAGATGTACCAAGAGACCCAGTACTTC. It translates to CASSGTKMYQETQYF.

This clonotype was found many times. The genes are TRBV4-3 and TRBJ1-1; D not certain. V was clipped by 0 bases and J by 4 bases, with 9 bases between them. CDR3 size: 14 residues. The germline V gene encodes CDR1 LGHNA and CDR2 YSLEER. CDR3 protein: CASSQETPGTEAFF. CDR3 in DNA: TGCGCCAGCAGCCAAGAGACCCCGGGCACTGAAGCTTTCTTT.

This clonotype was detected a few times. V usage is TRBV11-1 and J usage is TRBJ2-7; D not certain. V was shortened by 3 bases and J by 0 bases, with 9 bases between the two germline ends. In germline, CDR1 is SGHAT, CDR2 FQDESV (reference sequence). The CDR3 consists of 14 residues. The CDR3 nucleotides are TGTGCCAGCAGCTTCAGTAGAGCCTCCTACGAGCAGTACTTC. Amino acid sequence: CASSFSRASYEQYF. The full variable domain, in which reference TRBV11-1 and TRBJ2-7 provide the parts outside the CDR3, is EAEVAQSPRYKITEKSQAVAFWCDPISGHATLYWYRQILGQGPELLVQFQDESVVDDSQLPKDRFSAERLKGVDSTLKIQPAELGDSAMYLCASSFSRASYEQYFGPGTRLTVT.

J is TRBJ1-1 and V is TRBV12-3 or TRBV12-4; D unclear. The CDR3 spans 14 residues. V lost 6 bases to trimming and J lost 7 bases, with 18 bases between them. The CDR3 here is CASSPVGPEGEAFF. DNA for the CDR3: TGTGCCAGCAGCCCGGTCGGGCCGGAGGGTGAAGCTTTCTTT.

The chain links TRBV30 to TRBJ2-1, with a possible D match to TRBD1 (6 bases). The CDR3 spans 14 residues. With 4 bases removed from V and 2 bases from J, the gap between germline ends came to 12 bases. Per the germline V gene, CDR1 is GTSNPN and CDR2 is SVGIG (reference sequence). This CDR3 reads CAWIRGTPYNEQFF. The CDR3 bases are TGTGCCTGGATCCGAGGGACACCCTACAATGAGCAGTTCTTC.

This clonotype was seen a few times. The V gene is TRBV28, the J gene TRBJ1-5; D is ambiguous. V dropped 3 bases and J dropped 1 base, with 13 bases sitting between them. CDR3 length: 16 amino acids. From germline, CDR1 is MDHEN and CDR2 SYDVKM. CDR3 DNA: TGTGCCAGCAGTTTGGCGGGTCTCGGGAGCAATCAGCCCCAGCATTTT. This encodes CASSLAGLGSNQPQHF.

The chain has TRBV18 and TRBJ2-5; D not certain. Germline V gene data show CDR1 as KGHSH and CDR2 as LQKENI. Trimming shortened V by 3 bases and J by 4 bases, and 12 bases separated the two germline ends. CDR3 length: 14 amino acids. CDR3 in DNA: TGTGCCAGCTCACCCCCCTCGCAGCGAGAGACCCAGTACTTC. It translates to CASSPPSQRETQYF.

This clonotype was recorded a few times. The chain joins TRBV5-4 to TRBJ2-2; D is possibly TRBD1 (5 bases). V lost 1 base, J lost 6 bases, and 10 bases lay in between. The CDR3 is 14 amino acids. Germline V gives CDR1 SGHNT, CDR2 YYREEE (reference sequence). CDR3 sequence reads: CASSLWGAAGELFF. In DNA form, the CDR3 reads TGTGCCAGCAGCTTGTGGGGCGCAGCCGGGGAGCTGTTTTTT.